This entry lists 3 T cell receptor beta chains sequenced from one sample in a study of blood T cell repertoires in COVID-19. TCRdb's copy holds only in-frame clones and misses some; the assay was immunoSEQ multiplex PCR. The sample has 140,000 to 150,000 clones, 84% seen once. Specimen: peripheral blood. These receptors came from a man aged 55 to 70 with active or convalescent COVID-19.

CDR3: CASSPVNEQFF. In DNA, the CDR3 is TGTGCCAGCTCACCCGTCAATGAGCAGTTCTTC. This sequence joins TRBV18 and TRBJ2-1; D unresolved. The V gene's germline CDR1 is KGHSH and CDR2 LQKENI. The CDR3 contains 11 residues. V lost 3 bases to trimming and J lost 6 bases, with 3 bases between them.

This chain connects TRBV11-3 to TRBJ1-3; D not certain. The CDR3 runs to 14 residues. V was cut by 2 bases and J by 0 bases, with 5 bases left in between. Germline CDR1 is SGHNT and CDR2 is YENEEA. The CDR3 is CASSLYFSGNTIYF. The CDR3 DNA follows: TGTGCCAGCAGCTTATACTTCTCTGGAAACACCATATATTTT.

The chain recombines TRBV19 with TRBJ2-1, with TRBD2 identical over 12 bases. Germline V gives CDR1 LNHDA, CDR2 SQIVND (reference sequence). V trimming: 4 bases; J trimming: 3 bases; junction bases outside the gene matches: 4. The CDR3 runs 16 residues. CDR3 nucleotide sequence: TGTGCCAGTAGTACCCGGACTAGCGGGAACTACAATGAGCAGTTCTTC. It codes for CASSTRTSGNYNEQFF.